The 13 T cell receptor beta chains in this list originate from one sample, sequenced in a study of low-dose radiotherapy and immunotherapy resistance in tumors. TRAV and TRBV primers primed cDNA for both TCRalpha and TCRbeta. TCRs were put through roughly 19 PCR cycles of amplification with Phusion. A constant-region primer and the V-primer adapter served as the primer pair. MiXCR, run by TCRdb on the reads, gives a single entry per CDR3 protein. The data contain about 97,000 distinct CDR3 sequences, less than 25% of them seen just once; the ten biggest clones take up 4.1%. Documented time point: after trial treatment. As for treatment: LDRT plus nivolumab, ipilimumab, low-dose cyclophosphamide and aspirin (RACIN trial). The sample consisted of PBMCs, taken after low-dose radiotherapy plus immunotherapy. The receptors were sampled from a male donor with prostate cancer.

This clonotype was counted many times. V and J are TRBV2 and TRBJ1-1; D may be TRBD1 (5 bases). Germline CDR1 and CDR2: SNHLY and FYNNEI. Trimming stripped 7 bases from V and 1 base from J, with 13 bases between. The CDR3 loop spans 14 amino acids. The CDR3 bases are TGTGCCAGCAACGGGGACTCAGCGAACACTGAAGCTTTCTTT. It encodes CASNGDSANTEAFF.

In its sample, this clonotype was seen many times. The chain couples TRBV12-3 or TRBV12-4 to TRBJ1-3; 7 bases are a match to TRBD1. V was clipped by 6 bases and J by 4 bases; unmatched bases: 9. The length of the CDR3 is 15 residues. CDR3 coding DNA: TGTGCCAGCAGCCGCACCGCAGGGGGGGGAAACACCATATATTTT. Its protein is CASSRTAGGGNTIYF.

J is TRBJ1-3 and V is TRBV11-2; D is possibly TRBD1 (6 bases). The V end was cut by 1 base, the J end by 4 bases, with 11 bases between. The CDR3 covers 15 residues. Germline V gene lookup returns CDR1 SGHAT and CDR2 FQNNGV. The CDR3, as DNA: TGTGCCAGCAGCTTAGCCACAGGGAAAGGAAACACCATATATTTT. This codes for CASSLATGKGNTIYF. The whole variable domain, filled in from reference TRBV11-2 and TRBJ1-3, reads EAGVAQSPRYKIIEKRQSVAFWCNPISGHATLYWYQQILGQGPKLLIQFQNNGVVDDSQLPKDRFSAERLKGVDSTLKIQPAKLEDSAVYLCASSLATGKGNTIYFGEGSWLTVV.

This chain joins TRBV4-1 and TRBJ1-5, with 10 bases matching TRBD1. CDR3 length equals 19 residues. CDR1 is MGHRA, CDR2 YSYEKL, per germline. J lost 0 bases, V lost 0 bases, and 8 bases had no gene match. The CDR3 spells CASSQDVGTGAYSNQPQHF. The DNA of the CDR3 is TGCGCCAGCAGCCAAGATGTCGGGACAGGGGCGTATAGCAATCAGCCCCAGCATTTT.

This clonotype was found many times. This chain links TRBV5-1 with TRBJ2-3; TRBD1 matches 7 bases. The CDR3 length is 15 residues. The germline V gene encodes CDR1 SGHRS and CDR2 YFSETQ. J gave up 0 bases and V 5 bases, and 6 bases lay outside the gene matches. The CDR3 nucleotides read TGCGCCAGCAGTTCGGGACAGCCGAGCACAGATACGCAGTATTTT. Its protein product is CASSSGQPSTDTQYF.

This clonotype was recorded at least ten times. V gene TRBV5-1 combines with J gene TRBJ1-1; no firm D call. This CDR3 has 13 amino acids. V lost 0 bases to trimming and J lost 11 bases, with 14 bases between them. Germline CDR1 SGHRS, CDR2 YFSETQ. CDR3 in DNA: TGCGCCAGCAGCTTGGAAAGTATTTCGGAGGCTTTCTTT. This translates into CASSLESISEAFF.

This clonotype was seen many times. The V call is TRBV7-3, the J call TRBJ2-5; D not certain. The germline V and J ends were trimmed by 3 bases and 0 bases, with 5 bases remaining between them. Germline V lookup: CDR1 SGHTA, CDR2 FQGTGA. This CDR3 has 13 amino acids. In DNA, the CDR3 is TGTGCCAGCAGCTTTGAGAACCAAGAGACCCAGTACTTC. Translating it yields CASSFENQETQYF.

This clonotype was counted many times. This chain joins TRBV25-1 and TRBJ1-6; D remains unclear. The ends were cut back, 1 base at V and 10 bases at J, with 8 bases in the middle. Germline CDR1 and CDR2: MGHDK and SYGVNS. CDR3 length equals 13 residues. The CDR3 sequence: CASSEWGNSPLHF. CDR3 nucleotides: TGTGCCAGCAGTGAATGGGGAAACTCACCCCTCCACTTT.

This clonotype was seen at least ten times. V is TRBV7-9 and J is TRBJ1-6; no clear D gene. Per germline, CDR1 SEHNR and CDR2 FQNEAQ (reference sequence). The V and J ends lost 0 bases and 14 bases respectively, with 11 bases between them. This CDR3 region has 13 residues. As DNA, the CDR3 is TGTGCCAGCAGCTTAGCGTTCAGTATGGCCCTCCACTTT. Protein: CASSLAFSMALHF.

This clonotype was seen repeatedly, ten times or more. The rearrangement links TRBV11-2 to TRBJ2-5; either TRBD1 or TRBD2 may fit D (5 bases each). Germline CDR1 and CDR2: SGHAT and FQNNGV. This CDR3 has 14 residues. V was pared by 7 bases and J by 7 bases, with 19 bases between. The CDR3 sequence: CASTRTLGGATQYF. CDR3 nucleotide sequence: TGTGCCAGCACCCGCACCCTTGGGGGAGCGACCCAGTACTTC.

The rearrangement links TRBV4-1 to TRBJ2-2; D remains ambiguous. V gave up 2 bases and J gave up 8 bases, with 12 bases separating them. CDR3 length: 14 residues. Germline CDR1 is MGHRA and CDR2 is YSYEKL. Here the CDR3 reads CASSQPTRRGELFF. In nucleotides, the CDR3 is TGCGCCAGCAGCCAACCAACACGCAGGGGGGAGCTGTTTTTT.

This clonotype appeared many times. The chain employs TRBV30 and TRBJ2-7; 7 nucleotides align to TRBD1. V lost 1 base, J lost 3 bases, and 0 bases stayed unmatched. Looked up from germline, CDR1 is GTSNPN and CDR2 is SVGIG (reference sequence). The CDR3 extends over 12 amino acids. The DNA of the CDR3 is TGTGCCTGGAGTGGACAGGGCTACGAGCAGTACTTC. Translated, it gives CAWSGQGYEQYF.

This clonotype was recorded many times. The chain recombines TRBV20-1 with TRBJ2-1; D is possibly TRBD1 or TRBD2 (5 bases each). The CDR3 totals 14 residues. CDR1 and CDR2 from the germline V gene are DFQATT and SNEGSKA (reference sequence). The V gene lost 6 bases and the J gene lost 2 bases, with 14 bases spanning the gap. DNA for the CDR3: TGCAGTGCCGCTCGAGGGGCGCCCTACAATGAGCAGTTCTTC. The encoded protein is CSAARGAPYNEQFF.